This T cell receptor (beta chain) was sequenced in a study of T cells after yellow fever vaccination. This CDR3 comprises 14 residues. V shed 6 bases, J shed 5 bases, and the junction held 6 bases outside the gene matches. Germline loops: CDR1 MNHEY, CDR2 SVGEGT. TCRdb re-derived calls from the 5' RACE reads in MiXCR, one entry per CDR3 protein. The sample has about 430,000 distinct CDR3 sequences; roughly a sixth are singletons. Sequencing was performed on PBMCs, taken before the yellow fever booster vaccination. This TCR was recovered from a man aged 18 to 30 who received the YFV17D yellow fever vaccine. V and J are TRBV6-2 or TRBV6-3 and TRBJ2-2, with 7 bases matching TRBD2. The CDR3 region has the DNA TGTGCCAGCAGCCACATTAGCGGGACCGGGGAGCTGTTTTTT. Amino acid sequence: CASSHISGTGELFF.